The 8 T cell receptor beta chains below all came from one sample that was sequenced in a study of T cells in Graves' hyperthyroidism and ophthalmopathy. TCR beta CDR3 region amplification was performed from RNA transcripts. TCR CDR3 regions were first amplified by RT-PCR with HTBI primers. TCRdb passed the multiplex PCR reads through MiXCR, listing each CDR3 protein once. The repertoire holds about 690,000 distinct CDR3 sequences, with 17% as singletons. The specimen sequenced was blood. Receptors originate from a man aged 45 to 65 with Graves' hyperthyroidism.

The genes are TRBV6-2 or TRBV6-3 and TRBJ2-2; TRBD2 aligns across 8 bases. Germline lookup yields CDR1 MNHEY and CDR2 SVGEGT. The CDR3 length is 16 residues. Trimming took 7 bases from V and 1 from J; bases not matched to a gene: 8. This chain's CDR3 is CASKDLRGENTGELFF. The CDR3 coding sequence is TGTGCCAGCAAGGATCTGCGGGGGGAGAACACCGGGGAGCTGTTTTTT.

There are many counts of this clonotype. CDR3 residues: CASSRPGRTSNEQFF. Written as DNA, the CDR3 is TGTGCCAGCAGCCGACCGGGACGGACATCAAATGAGCAGTTCTTC. The rearrangement links TRBV5-8 to TRBJ2-1; TRBD1 or TRBD2 may be the D gene (5 bases each). In germline, CDR1 is SGHTS, CDR2 YDEGEE. V gave up 4 bases and J gave up 7 bases, with 18 bases separating them. This CDR3 is 15 amino acids long.

CDR3 in DNA: TGTGCCAGTAGTATGTCGGCGGCGGGAGACTCCTACAATGAGCAGTTCTTC. Translated, it gives CASSMSAAGDSYNEQFF. The chain couples TRBV19 to TRBJ2-1, with 7 bases aligning to TRBD2. The CDR3 is made up of 17 amino acids. Trimming cost V 3 bases and J 0 bases; bases outside gene matches: 8. In germline, CDR1 is LNHDA, CDR2 SQIVND (reference sequence).

Ten or more counts support this clonotype. The chain employs TRBV11-2 and TRBJ2-2; 10 bases map to TRBD2. The CDR3 contains 16 residues. The V and J ends lost 0 bases and 6 bases, in that order; junction bases with no gene match: 4. The germline gives CDR1 SGHAT, CDR2 FQNNGV. CDR3 residues: CASSLDSGRFPGELFF. The CDR3 DNA follows: TGTGCCAGCAGCTTAGATAGCGGGAGGTTCCCCGGGGAGCTGTTTTTT.

As concerns this clonotype: Since a much larger clone is just one base distant, this may be a read error. The chain recombines TRBV2 with TRBJ1-2; D possibly corresponds to TRBD1 (6 bases). Looked up from germline, CDR1 is SNHLY and CDR2 is FYNNEI. This CDR3 is built from 12 residues. V lost 7 bases and J 3 bases, leaving 9 bases between the germline ends. Written as DNA, the CDR3 is TGTGCCAGCAAATCAGGGGACTATGGCTACACCTTC. It codes for CASKSGDYGYTF.

This clonotype has at least ten counts. The gene calls are TRBV12-3 or TRBV12-4 and TRBJ1-1; 8 positions match TRBD1. The CDR3 loop spans 14 amino acids. The V segment lost 7 bases and the J segment 4 bases; nucleotides outside the gene matches: 8. The CDR3 DNA sequence: TGTGCCAGCACAATCGTTACAGGGGGCACTGAAGCTTTCTTT. Translated: CASTIVTGGTEAFF.

This clonotype was observed many times. The CDR3 coding sequence is TGTGCCAGCAGCCAAGGGGGCCGAGCAGCTTTCTTT. It yields the protein CASSQGGRAAFF. V is TRBV3-1 and J is TRBJ1-1, with TRBD1 as a possible D gene (5 bases). This CDR3 is 12 amino acids long. CDR1 is LGHDT, CDR2 YNNKEL, per germline (reference sequence). V was cut by 1 base and J by 10 bases, with 10 bases left in between.

This clonotype was detected ten times or more. The chain recombines TRBV18 with TRBJ1-1, with D maybe TRBD1 (6 bases). The CDR3 length is 15 residues. From germline, CDR1 is KGHSH and CDR2 LQKENI. Trimming removed 2 bases at V and 1 base at J, with 11 bases between. The CDR3 nucleotides read TGTGCCAGCTCACCAGGGCAGGGGTCGAACACTGAAGCTTTCTTT. Translating it yields CASSPGQGSNTEAFF. Full variable domain (remainder filled in from reference TRBV18 and TRBJ1-1): NAGVMQNPRHLVRRRGQEARLRCSPMKGHSHVYWYRQLPEEGLKFMVYLQKENIIDESGMPKERFSAEFPKEGPSILRIQQVVRGDSAAYFCASSPGQGSNTEAFFGQGTRLTVV.